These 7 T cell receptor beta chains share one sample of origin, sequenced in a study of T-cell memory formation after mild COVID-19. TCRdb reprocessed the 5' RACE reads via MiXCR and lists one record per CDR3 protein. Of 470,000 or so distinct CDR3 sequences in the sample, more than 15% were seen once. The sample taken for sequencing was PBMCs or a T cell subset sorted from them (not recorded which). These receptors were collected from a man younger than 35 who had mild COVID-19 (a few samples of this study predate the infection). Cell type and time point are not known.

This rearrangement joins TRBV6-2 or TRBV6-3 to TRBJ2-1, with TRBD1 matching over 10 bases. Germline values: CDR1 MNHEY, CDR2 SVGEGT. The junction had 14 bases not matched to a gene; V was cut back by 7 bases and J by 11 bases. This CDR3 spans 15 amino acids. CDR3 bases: TGTGCCAGCAACCGACGGGACAGGGGCTCCTTTAAGCAGTTCTTC. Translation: CASNRRDRGSFKQFF.

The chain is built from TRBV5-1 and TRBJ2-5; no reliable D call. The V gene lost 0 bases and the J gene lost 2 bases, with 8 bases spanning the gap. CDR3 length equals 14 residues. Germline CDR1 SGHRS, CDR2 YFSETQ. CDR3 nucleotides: TGCGCCAGCAGCTTGGCAGCCAGACAAGAGACCCAGTACTTC. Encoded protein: CASSLAARQETQYF.

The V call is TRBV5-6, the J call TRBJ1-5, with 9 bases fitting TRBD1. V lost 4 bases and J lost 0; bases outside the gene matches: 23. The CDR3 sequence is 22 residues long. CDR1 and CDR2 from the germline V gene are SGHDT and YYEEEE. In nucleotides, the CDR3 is TGTGCCAGCAGCACCCTTCCGGGACAGGGCGCGAGTGAACTGGATAGCAATCAGCCCCAGCATTTT. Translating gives CASSTLPGQGASELDSNQPQHF.

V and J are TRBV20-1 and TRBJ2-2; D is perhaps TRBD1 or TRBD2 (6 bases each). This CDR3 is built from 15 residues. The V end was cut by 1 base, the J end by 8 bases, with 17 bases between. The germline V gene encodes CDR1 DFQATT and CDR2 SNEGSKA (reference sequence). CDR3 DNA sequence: TGCAGTGCTAGAGGGGTCGACCCGGGGGCGGGGGAGCTGTTTTTT. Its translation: CSARGVDPGAGELFF.

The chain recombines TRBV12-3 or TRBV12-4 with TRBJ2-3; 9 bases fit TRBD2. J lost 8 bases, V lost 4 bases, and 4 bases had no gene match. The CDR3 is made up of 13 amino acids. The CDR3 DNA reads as TGTGCCAGCAGTTCGATAGCGGGGGTTACGCAGTATTTT. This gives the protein CASSSIAGVTQYF.

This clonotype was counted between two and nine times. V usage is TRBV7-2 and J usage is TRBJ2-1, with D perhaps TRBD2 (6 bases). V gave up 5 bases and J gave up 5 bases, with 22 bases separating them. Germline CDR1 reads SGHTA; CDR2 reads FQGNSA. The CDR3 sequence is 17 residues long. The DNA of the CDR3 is TGTGCCAGCAGCCCTCGGGCGGGGACCAGGGACCACAATGAGCAGTTCTTC. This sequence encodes CASSPRAGTRDHNEQFF.

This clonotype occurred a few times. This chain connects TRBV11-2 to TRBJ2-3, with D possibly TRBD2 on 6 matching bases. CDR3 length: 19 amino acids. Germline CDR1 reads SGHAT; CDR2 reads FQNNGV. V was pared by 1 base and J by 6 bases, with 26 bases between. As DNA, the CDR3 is TGTGCCAGCAGCTTAGGCCACCGTTCTAGCGCCCCAAGGTGGGATACGCAGTATTTT. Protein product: CASSLGHRSSAPRWDTQYF. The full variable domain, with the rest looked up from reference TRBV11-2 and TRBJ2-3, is EAGVAQSPRYKIIEKRQSVAFWCNPISGHATLYWYQQILGQGPKLLIQFQNNGVVDDSQLPKDRFSAERLKGVDSTLKIQPAKLEDSAVYLCASSLGHRSSAPRWDTQYFGPGTRLTVL.